This T cell receptor beta chain was identified in a study of cytomegalovirus exposure and HLA in healthy donors. The PCR ran on 60 Vbeta and 13 Jbeta primers. Profiled with immunoSEQ multiplex PCR; TCRdb holds only in-frame clones, not every one. The data hold under 200,000 clones, with about four fifths observed a single time. Germline CDR1 is SGHRS and CDR2 is YFSETQ. CDR3 size: 14 residues. V was shortened by 2 bases and J by 2 bases, with 10 bases between the two germline ends. Study observations and caveats: The authors listed approximately 150 TCR beta chains as cytomegalovirus-associated. Most TCR sequences were rare, but some public TCRs occurred in many donors.

For this clone: The antigen remains undetermined.

This sequence joins TRBV5-1 and TRBJ1-1; tentatively, D is TRBD1 (5 bases). The sequenced sample was PBMCs. The receptor's source is a woman between 50 and 59 years old in good health and CMV-seronegative. The DNA for the CDR3 is TGCGCCAGCAGCTTTATAGGGGATAACACTGAAGCTTTCTTT. It specifies CASSFIGDNTEAFF.